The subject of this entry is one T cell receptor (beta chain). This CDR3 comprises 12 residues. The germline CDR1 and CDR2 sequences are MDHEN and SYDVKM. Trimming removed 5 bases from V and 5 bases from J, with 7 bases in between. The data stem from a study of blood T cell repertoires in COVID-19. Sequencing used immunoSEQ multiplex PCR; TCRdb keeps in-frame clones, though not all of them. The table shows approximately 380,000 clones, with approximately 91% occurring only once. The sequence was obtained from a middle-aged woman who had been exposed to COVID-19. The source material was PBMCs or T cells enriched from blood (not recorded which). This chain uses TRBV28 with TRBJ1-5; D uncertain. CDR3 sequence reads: CASSPNHQPQHF. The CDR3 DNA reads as TGTGCCAGCAGTCCTAATCATCAGCCCCAGCATTTT.